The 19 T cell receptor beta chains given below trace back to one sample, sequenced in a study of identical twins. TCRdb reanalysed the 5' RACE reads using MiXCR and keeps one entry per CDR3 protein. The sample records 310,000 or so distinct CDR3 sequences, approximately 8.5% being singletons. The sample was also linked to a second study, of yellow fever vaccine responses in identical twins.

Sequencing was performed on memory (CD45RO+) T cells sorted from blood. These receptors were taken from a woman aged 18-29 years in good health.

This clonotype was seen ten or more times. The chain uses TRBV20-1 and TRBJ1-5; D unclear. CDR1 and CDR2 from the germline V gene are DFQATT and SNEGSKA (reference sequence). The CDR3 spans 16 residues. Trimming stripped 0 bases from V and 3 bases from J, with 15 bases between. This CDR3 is CSARDLGGKANQPQHF. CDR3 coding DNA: TGCAGTGCTAGAGATCTCGGAGGGAAGGCCAATCAGCCCCAGCATTTT.

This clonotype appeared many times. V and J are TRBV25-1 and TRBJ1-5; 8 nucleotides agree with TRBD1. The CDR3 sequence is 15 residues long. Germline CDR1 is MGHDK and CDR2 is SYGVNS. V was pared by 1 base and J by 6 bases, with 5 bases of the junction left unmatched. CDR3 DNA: TGTGCCAGCAGTGAATCCGGACAGGGCGGTCAGCCCCAGCATTTT. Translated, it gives CASSESGQGGQPQHF.

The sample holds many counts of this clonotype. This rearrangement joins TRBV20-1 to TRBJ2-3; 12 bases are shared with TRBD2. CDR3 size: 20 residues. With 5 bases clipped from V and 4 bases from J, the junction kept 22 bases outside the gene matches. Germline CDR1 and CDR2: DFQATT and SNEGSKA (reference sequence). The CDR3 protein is CSAGSPRTSGITLFSDTQYF. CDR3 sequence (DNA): TGCAGTGCTGGATCCCCCCGGACTAGCGGGATTACCCTATTTTCAGATACGCAGTATTTT.

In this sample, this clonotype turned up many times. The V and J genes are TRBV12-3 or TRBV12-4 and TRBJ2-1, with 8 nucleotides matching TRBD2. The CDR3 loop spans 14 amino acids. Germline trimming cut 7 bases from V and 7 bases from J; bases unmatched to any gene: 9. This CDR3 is CASIGGGGKNEQFF. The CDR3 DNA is TGTGCCAGCATCGGGGGGGGGGGCAAGAATGAGCAGTTCTTC.

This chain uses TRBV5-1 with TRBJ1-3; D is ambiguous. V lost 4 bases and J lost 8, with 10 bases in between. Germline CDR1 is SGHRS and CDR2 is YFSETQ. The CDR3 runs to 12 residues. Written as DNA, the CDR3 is TGCGCCAGCAGCCTGGGCGGGGACACCATATATTTT. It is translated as CASSLGGDTIYF. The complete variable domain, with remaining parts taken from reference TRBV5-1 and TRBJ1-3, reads KAGVTQTPRYLIKTRGQQVTLSCSPISGHRSVSWYQQTPGQGLQFLFEYFSETQRNKGNFPGRFSGRQFSNSRSEMNVSTLELGDSALYLCASSLGGDTIYFGEGSWLTVV.

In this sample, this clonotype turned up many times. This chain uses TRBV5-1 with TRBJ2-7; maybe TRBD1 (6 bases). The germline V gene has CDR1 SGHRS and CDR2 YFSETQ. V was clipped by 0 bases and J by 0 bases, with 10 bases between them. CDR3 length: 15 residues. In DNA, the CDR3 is TGCGCCAGCAGCTTGGGAGACAGGCTCTCCTACGAGCAGTACTTC. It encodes CASSLGDRLSYEQYF.

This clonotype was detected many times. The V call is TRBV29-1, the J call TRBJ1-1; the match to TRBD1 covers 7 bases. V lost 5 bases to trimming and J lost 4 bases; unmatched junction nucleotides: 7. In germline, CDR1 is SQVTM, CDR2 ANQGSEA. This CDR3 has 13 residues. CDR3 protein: CSVLQGMFTEAFF. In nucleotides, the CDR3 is TGCAGCGTTTTACAGGGGATGTTCACTGAAGCTTTCTTT. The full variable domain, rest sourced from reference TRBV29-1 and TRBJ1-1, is SAVISQKPSRDICQRGTSLTIQCQVDSQVTMMFWYRQQPGQSLTLIATANQGSEATYESGFVIDKFPISRPNLTFSTLTVSNMSPEDSSIYLCSVLQGMFTEAFFGQGTRLTVV.

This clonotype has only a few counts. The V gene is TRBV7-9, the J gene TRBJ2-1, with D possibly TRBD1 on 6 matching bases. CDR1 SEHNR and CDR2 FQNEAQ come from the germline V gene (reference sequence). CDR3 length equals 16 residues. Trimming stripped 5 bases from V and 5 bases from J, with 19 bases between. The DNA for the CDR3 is TGTGCCAGCAGCCCGGGCCTGACAGGAACGGACAATGAGCAGTTCTTC. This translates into CASSPGLTGTDNEQFF. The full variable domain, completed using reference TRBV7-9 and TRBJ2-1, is DTGVSQNPRHKITKRGQNVTFRCDPISEHNRLYWYRQTLGQGPEFLTYFQNEAQLEKSRLLSDRFSAERPKGSFSTLEIQRTEQGDSAMYLCASSPGLTGTDNEQFFGPGTRLTVL.

CDR3 nucleotide sequence: TGTGCCACCAGCAGAGACGGAGGCACAGATACGCAGTATTTT. Its translation: CATSRDGGTDTQYF. V is TRBV15 and J is TRBJ2-3; no firm D call. Germline-derived CDR1 and CDR2 are LNHNV and YYDKDF (reference sequence). CDR3 length: 14 amino acids. Trimming removed 0 bases from V and 1 base from J, with 5 bases in between.

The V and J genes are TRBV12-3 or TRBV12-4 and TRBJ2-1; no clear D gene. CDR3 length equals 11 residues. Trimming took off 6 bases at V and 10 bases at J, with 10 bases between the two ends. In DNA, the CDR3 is TGTGCCAGCAGCCCTTTCGGGGAGCAGTTCTTC. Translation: CASSPFGEQFF.

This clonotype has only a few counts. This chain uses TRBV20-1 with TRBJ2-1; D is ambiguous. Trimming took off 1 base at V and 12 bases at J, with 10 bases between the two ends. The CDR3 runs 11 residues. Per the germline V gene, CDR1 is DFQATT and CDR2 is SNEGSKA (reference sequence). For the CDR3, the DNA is TGCAGTGCTAGAGCCGCGACACGGCAGTTCTTC. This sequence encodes CSARAATRQFF.

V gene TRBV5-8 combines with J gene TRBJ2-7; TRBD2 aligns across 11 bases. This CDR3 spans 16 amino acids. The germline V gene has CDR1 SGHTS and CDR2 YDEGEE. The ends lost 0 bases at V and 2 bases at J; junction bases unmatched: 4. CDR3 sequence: CASSLAELAGAYEQYF. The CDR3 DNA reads TGTGCCAGCAGCTTGGCAGAACTAGCGGGGGCCTACGAGCAGTACTTC.

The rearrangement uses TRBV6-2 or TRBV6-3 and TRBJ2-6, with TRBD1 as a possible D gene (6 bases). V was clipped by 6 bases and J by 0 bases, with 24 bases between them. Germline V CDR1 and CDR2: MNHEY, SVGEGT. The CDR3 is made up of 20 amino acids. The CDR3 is CASRLLQFGTQSSGANVLTF. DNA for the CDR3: TGTGCCAGCAGGCTCTTACAATTCGGGACACAATCCTCTGGGGCCAACGTCCTGACTTTC.

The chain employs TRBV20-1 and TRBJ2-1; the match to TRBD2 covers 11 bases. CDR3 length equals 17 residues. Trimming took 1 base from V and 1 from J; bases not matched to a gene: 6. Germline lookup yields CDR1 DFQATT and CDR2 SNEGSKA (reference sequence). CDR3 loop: CSARGGTSGTSYNEQFF. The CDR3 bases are TGCAGTGCTAGAGGGGGGACTAGCGGCACTTCCTACAATGAGCAGTTCTTC.

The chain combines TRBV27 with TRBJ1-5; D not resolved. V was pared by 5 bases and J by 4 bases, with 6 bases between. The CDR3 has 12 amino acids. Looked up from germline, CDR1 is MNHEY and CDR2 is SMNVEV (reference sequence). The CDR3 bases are TGTGCCAGCAGTGAAAGAAATCAGCCCCAGCATTTT. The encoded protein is CASSERNQPQHF.

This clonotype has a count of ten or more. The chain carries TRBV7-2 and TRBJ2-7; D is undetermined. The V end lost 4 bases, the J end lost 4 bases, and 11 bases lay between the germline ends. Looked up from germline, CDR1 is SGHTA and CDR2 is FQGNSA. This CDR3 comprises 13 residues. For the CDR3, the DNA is TGTGCCAGCAGCTCCTTAGGGCCATACGAGCAGTACGTC. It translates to CASSSLGPYEQYV.

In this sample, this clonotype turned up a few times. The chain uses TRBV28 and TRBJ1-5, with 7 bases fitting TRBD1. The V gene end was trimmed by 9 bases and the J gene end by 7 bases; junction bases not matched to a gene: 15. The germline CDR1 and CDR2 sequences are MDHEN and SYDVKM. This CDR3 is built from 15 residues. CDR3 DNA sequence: TGTGCCAGTTACGGACAGGAATTGGGAGGGCAGCCCCAGCATTTT. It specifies CASYGQELGGQPQHF.

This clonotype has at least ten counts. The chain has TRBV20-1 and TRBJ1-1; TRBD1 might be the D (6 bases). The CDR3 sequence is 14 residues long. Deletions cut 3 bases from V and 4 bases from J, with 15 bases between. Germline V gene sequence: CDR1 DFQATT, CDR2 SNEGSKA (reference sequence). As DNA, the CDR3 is TGCAGTGCTAGTTCTGCCGTACAGGGCACTGAAGCTTTCTTT. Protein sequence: CSASSAVQGTEAFF.

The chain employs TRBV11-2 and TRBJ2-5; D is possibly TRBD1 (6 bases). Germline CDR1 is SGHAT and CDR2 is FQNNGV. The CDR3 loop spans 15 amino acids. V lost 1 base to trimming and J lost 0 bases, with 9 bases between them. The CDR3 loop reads CASSLGQVYQETQYF. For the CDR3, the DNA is TGTGCCAGCAGCTTAGGACAGGTGTACCAAGAGACCCAGTACTTC.